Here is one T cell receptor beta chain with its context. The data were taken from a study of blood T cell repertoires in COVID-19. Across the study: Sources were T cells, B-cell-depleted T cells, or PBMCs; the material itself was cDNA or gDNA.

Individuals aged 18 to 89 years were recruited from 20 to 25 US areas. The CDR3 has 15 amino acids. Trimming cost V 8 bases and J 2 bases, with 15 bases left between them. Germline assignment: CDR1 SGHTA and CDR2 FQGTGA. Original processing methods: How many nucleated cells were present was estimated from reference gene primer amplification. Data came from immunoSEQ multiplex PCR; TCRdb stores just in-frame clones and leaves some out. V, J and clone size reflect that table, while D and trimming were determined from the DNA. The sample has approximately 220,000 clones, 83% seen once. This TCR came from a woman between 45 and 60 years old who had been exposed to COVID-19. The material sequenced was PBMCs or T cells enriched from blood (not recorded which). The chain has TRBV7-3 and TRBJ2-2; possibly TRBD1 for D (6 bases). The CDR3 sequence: CASSEGDTNTGELFF. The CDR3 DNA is TGTGCCAGCTCCGAGGGGGACACCAACACCGGGGAGCTGTTTTTT.